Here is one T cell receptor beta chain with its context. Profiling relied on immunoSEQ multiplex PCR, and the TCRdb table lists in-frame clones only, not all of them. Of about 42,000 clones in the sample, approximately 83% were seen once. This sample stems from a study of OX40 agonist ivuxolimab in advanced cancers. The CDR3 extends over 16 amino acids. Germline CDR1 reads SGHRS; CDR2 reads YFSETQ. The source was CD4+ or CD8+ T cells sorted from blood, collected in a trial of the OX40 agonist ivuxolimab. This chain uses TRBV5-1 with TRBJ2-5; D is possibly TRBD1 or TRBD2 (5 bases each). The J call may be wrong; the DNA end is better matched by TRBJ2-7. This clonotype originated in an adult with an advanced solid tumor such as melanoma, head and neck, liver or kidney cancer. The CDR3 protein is CASSKTRDPQPYEQYF. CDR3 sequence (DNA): TGCGCCAGCAGCAAGACCCGGGACCCCCAACCCTACGAGCAGTACTTC.